This T cell receptor beta chain was obtained from a study of blood T cell repertoires in COVID-19. As processed by the authors: Cell counts per sample came from amplifying reference gene primers. This table comes from immunoSEQ multiplex PCR, and its TCRdb copy is limited to in-frame clones, with some not included. From that table come the V and J calls and clone size; the DNA was used to work out D and trimming. The table lists some 130,000 clones, roughly 86% of them singletons. The CDR3 has 14 amino acids. Germline assignment: CDR1 SEHNR and CDR2 FQNEAQ (reference sequence). The germline V and J ends were trimmed by 5 bases and 2 bases, with 13 bases remaining between them.

The TCR sequence derives from a woman between 65 and 79 years old with COVID-19, enrolled during active disease. The sample comprised peripheral blood. The rearrangement uses TRBV7-9 and TRBJ2-7, with D tentatively TRBD1 (5 bases). The CDR3 region has the DNA TGTGCCAGCAGCCTGGGCAGGGTTCCCTACGAGCAGTACTTC. It translates to CASSLGRVPYEQYF.